Following are 15 T cell receptor beta chains from one sample sequenced in a study of T cell clones after liver transplantation (dated by TCRdb to about 2019). Library preparation used the immunoSEQ multiplex PCR assay. TCRdb obtained this table from immuneACCESS and retained in-frame rearrangements with V and J assigned. These tables miss some clones; where compared with another copy, unresolved V genes account for less than half of the shortfall, and the remainder is unexplained. The sample table records more than 45,000 clones; about 71% of these occur just once. Of the sample, about 3% falls within the top ten clones. Sequenced here: CD4+ T cells from blood, sampled at the approximately 16-month timepoint. These receptors originate from a human patient who received a liver transplant. Following a transplant, a fraction of the T cells may be traceable to the graft donor.

The chain links TRBV4-2 to TRBJ2-1; D is uncertain. CDR3 length: 17 residues. With 2 bases removed from V and 7 bases from J, the gap between germline ends came to 21 bases. CDR1 is LGHNA and CDR2 is YNFKEQ in the germline V gene. CDR3 in DNA: TGTGCCAGCAGCCAACCCCTTGTTGGTGGGCCCGAGAATGAGCAGTTCTTC. This translates into CASSQPLVGGPENEQFF.

The chain couples TRBV9 to TRBJ2-3; D is perhaps TRBD2 (6 bases). This CDR3 comprises 18 residues. V was pared by 0 bases and J by 5 bases, with 22 bases between. Germline V lookup: CDR1 SGDLS, CDR2 YYNGEE. CDR3 region: CASSVATPPLIAEDTQYF. The CDR3 DNA reads as TGTGCCAGCAGCGTAGCTACCCCTCCTTTGATAGCGGAAGATACGCAGTATTTT.

In its sample, this clone was seen many times. This chain links TRBV29-1 with TRBJ1-2; 7 bases agree with TRBD1. Trimming at V came to 7 bases and at J to 1 base, leaving 6 bases not matched to a gene. CDR1 SQVTM and CDR2 ANQGSEA come from the germline V gene. This CDR3 comprises 13 residues. In DNA, the CDR3 is TGCAGCGCCGGACGACAGGGTAACTATGGCTACACCTTC. Protein product: CSAGRQGNYGYTF. The entire variable domain, with the rest obtained from reference TRBV29-1 and TRBJ1-2, is as follows: SAVISQKPSRDICQRGTSLTIQCQVDSQVTMMFWYRQQPGQSLTLIATANQGSEATYESGFVIDKFPISRPNLTFSTLTVSNMSPEDSSIYLCSAGRQGNYGYTFGSGTRLTVV.

The chain recombines TRBV28 with TRBJ2-7; D is perhaps TRBD2 (7 bases). Trimming removed 6 bases from V and 3 bases from J, with 12 bases in between. This CDR3 region has 13 residues. The germline CDR1 and CDR2 sequences are MDHEN and SYDVKM. The CDR3, as DNA: TGTGCCAGCAGATCGGGGGGCGTCTACGAGCAGTACTTC. Translation gives CASRSGGVYEQYF.

This clone was seen only once. The CDR3 loop is CAWSGLAASTDTQYF. CDR3 coding DNA: TGTGCCTGGAGTGGACTAGCGGCTAGCACAGATACGCAGTATTTT. The chain employs TRBV30 and TRBJ2-3; 9 bases align to TRBD2. The V and J ends lost 1 base and 0 bases, in that order; junction bases with no gene match: 2. Germline V CDR1 and CDR2: GTSNPN, SVGIG (reference sequence). CDR3 length: 15 residues.

This chain connects TRBV28 to TRBJ1-2; D remains unclear. The CDR3 is made up of 15 amino acids. The germline gives CDR1 MDHEN, CDR2 SYDVKM. The V end was cut by 4 bases, the J end by 8 bases, with 20 bases between. The CDR3 reads CASSSPGWGFGGYTF. CDR3 DNA: TGTGCCAGCAGTTCCCCAGGTTGGGGATTTGGAGGCTACACCTTC.

CDR3 nucleotide sequence: TGTGCCAGCAGCTTGGGACAGTTAGACTATGGCTACACCTTC. Translation: CASSLGQLDYGYTF. V and J are TRBV5-5 and TRBJ1-2; maybe TRBD1 (5 bases). The CDR3 totals 14 residues. Per germline, CDR1 SGHKS and CDR2 YYEKEE (reference sequence). The V end lost 0 bases, the J end lost 3 bases, and 9 bases lay between the germline ends.

The gene calls are TRBV15 and TRBJ1-2, with a weak D call TRBD1 (5 bases). V was cut by 0 bases and J by 6 bases, with 8 bases left in between. CDR1 LNHNV and CDR2 YYDKDF come from the germline V gene (reference sequence). The length of the CDR3 is 13 residues. DNA of the CDR3: TGTGCCACCAGCAGAGATGGGGCGAATGGCTACACCTTC. Protein sequence: CATSRDGANGYTF. The full variable domain, in which reference TRBV15 and TRBJ1-2 provide the parts outside the CDR3, is DAMVIQNPRYQVTQFGKPVTLSCSQTLNHNVMYWYQQKSSQAPKLLFHYYDKDFNNEADTPDNFQSRRPNTSFCFLDIRSPGLGDTAMYLCATSRDGANGYTFGSGTRLTVV.

This clone was seen just once. The rearrangement uses TRBV2 and TRBJ2-3; TRBD1 is a possible D gene (6 bases). Trimming took off 6 bases at V and 0 bases at J, with 10 bases between the two ends. CDR3 length: 14 residues. CDR1 and CDR2 from the germline V gene are SNHLY and FYNNEI. CDR3 DNA: TGTGCCAGCAGCCTCGGGACAAGCACAGATACGCAGTATTTT. Protein: CASSLGTSTDTQYF. The full variable domain, rest sourced from reference TRBV2 and TRBJ2-3, is EPEVTQTPSHQVTQMGQEVILRCVPISNHLYFYWYRQILGQKVEFLVSFYNNEISEKSEIFDDQFSVERPDGSNFTLKIRSTKLEDSAMYFCASSLGTSTDTQYFGPGTRLTVL.

V and J are TRBV7-9 and TRBJ1-3; the match to TRBD1 covers 10 bases. The CDR3 has 16 amino acids. V was pared by 5 bases and J by 0 bases, with 4 bases of the junction left unmatched. In germline, CDR1 is SEHNR, CDR2 FQNEAQ (reference sequence). This CDR3 is CASSPDRGLSGNTIYF. The DNA of the CDR3 is TGTGCCAGCAGCCCCGACAGGGGGCTCTCTGGAAACACCATATATTTT.

The chain couples TRBV29-1 to TRBJ1-1; D gene unclear. Germline CDR1 is SQVTM and CDR2 is ANQGSEA. The CDR3 extends over 11 amino acids. Trimming stripped 5 bases from V and 0 bases from J, with 4 bases between. CDR3 sequence (DNA): TGCAGCGTTACAGTGAACACTGAAGCTTTCTTT. Translating it yields CSVTVNTEAFF.

The J gene is TRBJ1-4, the V gene TRBV28; 7 bases match TRBD1. This CDR3 has 15 amino acids. Germline V gives CDR1 MDHEN, CDR2 SYDVKM. J gave up 2 bases and V 2 bases, and 2 bases lay outside the gene matches. CDR3 sequence: CASSLPRGTNEKLFF. CDR3 nucleotide sequence: TGTGCCAGCAGTTTACCCAGGGGGACTAATGAAAAACTGTTTTTT.

V is TRBV6-6 and J is TRBJ2-1; 9 nucleotides align to TRBD2. V lost 10 bases and J lost 6; bases outside the gene matches: 13. Germline CDR1 MNHNY, CDR2 SVGAGI (reference sequence). CDR3 size: 15 residues. DNA for the CDR3: TGTGCCACCGACCCCGGTACTAGCGGGCCCAATGAGCAGTTCTTC. It is translated as CATDPGTSGPNEQFF.

This chain uses TRBV2 with TRBJ2-5, with a tentative D call TRBD1 (6 bases). There are 13 residues in the CDR3. V was clipped by 5 bases and J by 5 bases, with 12 bases between them. Germline V gene sequence: CDR1 SNHLY, CDR2 FYNNEI. CDR3 loop: CASSNPRGETQYF. The CDR3 coding sequence is TGTGCCAGCAGTAACCCTAGGGGGGAGACCCAGTACTTC.

This rearrangement joins TRBV4-2 to TRBJ2-5, with 9 bases fitting TRBD2. Germline lookup yields CDR1 LGHNA and CDR2 YNFKEQ. With V trimmed by 1 base and J by 4 bases, 10 bases remained unmatched. This CDR3 is 17 amino acids long. The CDR3 sequence is CASSQGDLAGGPETQYF. The CDR3 DNA reads as TGTGCCAGCAGCCAAGGGGATTTGGCGGGGGGGCCAGAGACCCAGTACTTC.